Sequencing of this T cell receptor beta chain was carried out in a study of blood T cell repertoires in COVID-19. Study-level background: COVID-19 samples from acute and convalescent phases originated in the United States, Italy and Spain. PBMCs, B-cell-depleted T cells, or T cells provided the cDNA or gDNA that made up the material.

Repertoires were generated with immunoSEQ multiplex PCR, while TCRdb's copy carries only in-frame clones and drops some. The sample lists fewer than 350,000 clones; about 85% were seen once. V was shortened by 3 bases and J by 2 bases, with 8 bases between the two germline ends. This CDR3 spans 14 amino acids. The germline CDR1 and CDR2 sequences are LNHDA and SQIVND (reference sequence). Membership in each cohort depended on participant-reported clinical history. Within the 2 weeks before study entry, each person in the exposed group met a COVID-19 case. Details on this clone: The identical CDR3 is also encoded by other nucleotide sequences in the sample.

The chain is built from TRBV19 and TRBJ1-5, with D possibly matching TRBD1 (6 bases). The origin of this receptor is a woman in her thirties who had been exposed to COVID-19. Sequencing used PBMCs or T cells enriched from blood (not recorded which). The CDR3 coding sequence is TGTGCCAGTAGTATCAGGGGAGGCAATCAGCCCCAGCATTTT. This encodes CASSIRGGNQPQHF. Drawing the rest from reference TRBV19 and TRBJ1-5, the complete variable domain is DGGITQSPKYLFRKEGQNVTLSCEQNLNHDAMYWYRQDPGQGLRLIYYSQIVNDFQKGDIAEGYSVSREKKESFPLTVTSAQKNPTAFYLCASSIRGGNQPQHFGDGTRLSIL.